This record looks at one T cell receptor (beta chain) sequence and its context. Its target is unknown. The junction shows a germline mismatch at one end, possibly a read error. No cell sorting was done before RNA was extracted from the tissue. Distant lung tissue was collected more than 3 cm away from the tumor edge. The CDR3 length is 15 residues. Germline assignment: CDR1 SGHDT and CDR2 YYEEEE. This specimen comes from a study of tumor and adjacent non-tumor tissue in lung cancer. Whole-study results and caveats: Tumor repertoires had a smaller top 100 clone share than normal lung.

Three rounds of nested PCR, following a modified ARM-PCR protocol, produced the TCRbeta library. TCRdb called the multiplex PCR reads again in MiXCR, with one record for every CDR3 protein. Here the sample spans roughly 75,000 distinct CDR3 sequences, less than 75% being singletons. The chain recombines TRBV5-6 with TRBJ1-2, with 9 bases matching TRBD1. The specimen sequenced was distant non-tumor lung tissue. This sequence originates from a woman aged 50 to 65 with non-small cell lung cancer. The CDR3 is CAGRFGTGPNYGYTF. In DNA form, the CDR3 reads TGTGCCGGCAGATTCGGGACAGGGCCTAACTATGGCTACACCTTT.